The rows below give T cell receptor beta chains drawn from one sample of a study of T cells expressing NK-cell markers. TCRdb re-called the 5' RACE reads and gives one entry per CDR3 protein, without DNA. In total, the table holds around 380,000 distinct CDR3 sequences. Sequences were obtained from blood T cells: a sorted CD56 or NKG2C T cell subset, CD4+ or CD8+ T cells, or bulk PBMC T cells (not recorded which). The receptor source for this set is a woman between 45 and 60 years old in good health. CDR3s include the opening cysteine and the closing phenylalanine or tryptophan.

>TRBJ2-7|14|TRBV7-9
CASSLGLAIYEQYF
>TRBJ2-1|15|TRBV6-2/TRBV6-3
CASNTGLARNNEQFF
>TRBJ2-1|15|TRBV6-4
CASSGMGGQVNEQFF
>TRBJ1-1|13|TRBV25-1
CASTGTGYTEAFF
>TRBJ2-5|15|TRBV3-1
CASSQAPGGEETQYF
>TRBJ1-1|11|TRBV20-1
CSTTRGTEAFF
>TRBJ2-7|15|TRBV29-1
CSADLWGPRGGEQYF
>TRBJ2-4|18|TRBV5-1
CASSGRGLADGAKNIQYF
>TRBJ2-1|14|TRBV5-1
CASSLGGLDVRQFF
>TRBJ2-7|14|TRBV15
CATSTEGVPYEQYF
>TRBJ2-7|15|TRBV10-3
CAISESVGDRNEQYF
>TRBJ1-2|13|TRBV20-1
CSARAIVNYGYTF
>TRBJ2-7|12|TRBV29-1
CSVGTAAYEQYF
>TRBJ2-5|13|TRBV5-1
CASSLDSQETQYF
>TRBJ2-2|14|TRBV18
CASSPSWGTGELFF
>TRBJ2-5|17|TRBV20-1
CSAKAIVPGLEVETQYF
>TRBJ2-1|17|TRBV7-8
CASSQPGPGGPHNEQFF
>TRBJ2-7|14|TRBV20-1
CSARVVMWQNEQYF
>TRBJ2-4|14|TRBV5-6
CASSLVGGGNIQYF
>TRBJ2-1|15|TRBV24-1
CATSGLAGVYNEQFF
>TRBJ1-5|15|TRBV28
CASSFPGQAGANQHF
>TRBJ2-2|16|TRBV5-1
CASSGIAGVNTGELFF
>TRBJ1-2|12|TRBV7-9
CASSPLSPGYTF
>TRBJ2-5|16|TRBV7-6
CASSSDMAGGPETQYF